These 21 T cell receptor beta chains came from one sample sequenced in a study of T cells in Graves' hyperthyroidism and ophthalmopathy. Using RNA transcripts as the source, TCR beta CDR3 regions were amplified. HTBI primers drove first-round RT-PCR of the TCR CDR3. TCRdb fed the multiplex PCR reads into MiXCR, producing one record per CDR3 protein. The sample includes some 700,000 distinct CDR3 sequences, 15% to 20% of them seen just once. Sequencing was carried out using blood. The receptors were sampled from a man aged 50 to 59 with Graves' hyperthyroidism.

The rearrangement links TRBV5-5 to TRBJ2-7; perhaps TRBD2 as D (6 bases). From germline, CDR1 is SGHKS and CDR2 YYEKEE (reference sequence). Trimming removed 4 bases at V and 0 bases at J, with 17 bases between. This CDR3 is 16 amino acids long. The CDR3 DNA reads TGTGCCAGCAGCCCGGGACTCCTAGACCTCTCCTACGAGCAGTACTTC. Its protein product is CASSPGLLDLSYEQYF.

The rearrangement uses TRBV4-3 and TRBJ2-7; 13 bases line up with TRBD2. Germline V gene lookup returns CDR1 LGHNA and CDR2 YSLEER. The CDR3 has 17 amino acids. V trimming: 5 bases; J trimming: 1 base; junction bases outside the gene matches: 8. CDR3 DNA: TGCGCCAGCAGCTACGAACCGGGACTAGCGGGATCCTACGAGCAGTACTTC. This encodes CASSYEPGLAGSYEQYF.

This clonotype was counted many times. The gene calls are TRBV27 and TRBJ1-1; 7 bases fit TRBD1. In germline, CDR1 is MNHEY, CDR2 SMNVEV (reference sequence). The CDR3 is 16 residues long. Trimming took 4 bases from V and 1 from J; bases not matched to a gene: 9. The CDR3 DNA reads TGTGCCAGCAGTTCCCTGGGAGGACAGGAGAACACTGAAGCTTTCTTT. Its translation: CASSSLGGQENTEAFF.

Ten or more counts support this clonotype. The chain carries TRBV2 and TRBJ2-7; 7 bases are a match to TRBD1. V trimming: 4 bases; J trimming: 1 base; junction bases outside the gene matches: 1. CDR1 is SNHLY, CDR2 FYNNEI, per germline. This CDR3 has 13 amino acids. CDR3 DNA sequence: TGTGCCAGCAGTGGGGACAGATCCTACGAGCAGTACTTC. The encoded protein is CASSGDRSYEQYF. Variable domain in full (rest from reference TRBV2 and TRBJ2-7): EPEVTQTPSHQVTQMGQEVILRCVPISNHLYFYWYRQILGQKVEFLVSFYNNEISEKSEIFDDQFSVERPDGSNFTLKIRSTKLEDSAMYFCASSGDRSYEQYFGPGTRLTVT.

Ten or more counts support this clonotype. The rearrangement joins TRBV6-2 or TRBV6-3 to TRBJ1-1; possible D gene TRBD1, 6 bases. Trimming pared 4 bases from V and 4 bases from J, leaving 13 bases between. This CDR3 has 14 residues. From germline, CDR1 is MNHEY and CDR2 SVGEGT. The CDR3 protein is CASSSPRGVTEAFF. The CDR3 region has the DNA TGTGCCAGCAGTTCTCCCAGGGGAGTCACTGAAGCTTTCTTT.

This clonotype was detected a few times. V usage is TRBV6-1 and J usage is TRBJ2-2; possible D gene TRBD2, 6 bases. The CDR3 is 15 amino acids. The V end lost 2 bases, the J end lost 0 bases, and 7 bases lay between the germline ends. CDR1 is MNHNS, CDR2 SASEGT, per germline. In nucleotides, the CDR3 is TGTGCCAGCAGTGAACGGACTACGAACACCGGGGAGCTGTTTTTT. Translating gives CASSERTTNTGELFF.

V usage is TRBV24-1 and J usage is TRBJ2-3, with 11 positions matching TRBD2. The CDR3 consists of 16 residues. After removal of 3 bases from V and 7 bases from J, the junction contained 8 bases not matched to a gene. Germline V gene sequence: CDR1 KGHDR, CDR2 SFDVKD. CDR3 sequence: CATSDPKTSGTYTQYF. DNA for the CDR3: TGTGCCACCAGTGATCCGAAGACTAGCGGGACTTATACGCAGTATTTT.

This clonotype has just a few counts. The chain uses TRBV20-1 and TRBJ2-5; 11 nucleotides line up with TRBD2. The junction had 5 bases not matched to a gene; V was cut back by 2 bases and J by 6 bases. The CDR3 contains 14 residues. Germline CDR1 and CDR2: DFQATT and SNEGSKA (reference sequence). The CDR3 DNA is TGCAGTGCTAGACCCACTAGCGGGGGAAAGACCCAGTACTTC. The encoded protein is CSARPTSGGKTQYF.

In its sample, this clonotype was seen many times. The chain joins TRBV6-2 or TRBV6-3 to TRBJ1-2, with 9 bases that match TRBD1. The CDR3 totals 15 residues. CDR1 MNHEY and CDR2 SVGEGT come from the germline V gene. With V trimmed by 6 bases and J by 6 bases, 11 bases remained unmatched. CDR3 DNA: TGTGCCAGCAGGGGATACCGGACAGGGGAGAATGGCTACACCTTC. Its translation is CASRGYRTGENGYTF.

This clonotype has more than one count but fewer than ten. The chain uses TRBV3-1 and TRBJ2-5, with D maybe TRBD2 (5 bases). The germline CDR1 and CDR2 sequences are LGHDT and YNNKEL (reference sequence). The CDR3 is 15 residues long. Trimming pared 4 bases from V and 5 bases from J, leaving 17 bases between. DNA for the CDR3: TGTGCCAGCAGCCGGCTAGCCCCGGCCTTGGAGACCCAGTACTTC. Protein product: CASSRLAPALETQYF.

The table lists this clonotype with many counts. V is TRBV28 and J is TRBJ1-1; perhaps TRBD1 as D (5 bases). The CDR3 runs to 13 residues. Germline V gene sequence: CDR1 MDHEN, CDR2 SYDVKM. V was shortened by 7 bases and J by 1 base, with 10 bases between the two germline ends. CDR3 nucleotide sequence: TGTGCCAGCATCTTACAGGAGAACACTGAAGCTTTCTTT. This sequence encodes CASILQENTEAFF.

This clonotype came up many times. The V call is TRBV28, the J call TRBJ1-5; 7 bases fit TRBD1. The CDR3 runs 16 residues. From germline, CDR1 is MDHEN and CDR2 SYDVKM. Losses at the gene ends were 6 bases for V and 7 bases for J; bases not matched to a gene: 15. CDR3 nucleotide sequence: TGTGCCAGCAGCAACAGGGGAACCCCAGCGGGACAGCCCCAGCATTTT. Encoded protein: CASSNRGTPAGQPQHF.

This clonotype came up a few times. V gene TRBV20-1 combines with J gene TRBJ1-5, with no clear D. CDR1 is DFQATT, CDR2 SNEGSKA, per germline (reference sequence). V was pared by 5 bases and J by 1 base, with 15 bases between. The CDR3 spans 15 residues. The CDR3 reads CSAPSPGLSNQPQHF. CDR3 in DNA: TGCAGTGCTCCGTCCCCGGGGTTGAGCAATCAGCCCCAGCATTTT.

The CDR3 DNA sequence: TGTGCCAGCAGATTAGCGGGAGGCCTCTCCTACGAGCAGTACTTC. It codes for CASRLAGGLSYEQYF. The chain links TRBV28 to TRBJ2-7; 10 bases are a match to TRBD2. Unmatched junction bases numbered 5, after V lost 6 bases and J lost 0 bases. The CDR3 totals 15 residues. CDR1 and CDR2 from the germline V gene are MDHEN and SYDVKM.

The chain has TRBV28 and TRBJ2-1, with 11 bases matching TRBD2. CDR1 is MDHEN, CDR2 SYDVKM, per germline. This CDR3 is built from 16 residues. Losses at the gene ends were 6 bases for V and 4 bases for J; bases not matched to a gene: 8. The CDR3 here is CASRAGTSGTYNEQFF. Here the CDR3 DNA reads TGTGCCAGCAGAGCCGGGACTAGCGGTACATACAATGAGCAGTTCTTC. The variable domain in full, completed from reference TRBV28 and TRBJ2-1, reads DVKVTQSSRYLVKRTGEKVFLECVQDMDHENMFWYRQDPGLGLRLIYFSYDVKMKEKGDIPEGYSVSREKKERFSLILESASTNQTSMYLCASRAGTSGTYNEQFFGPGTRLTVL.

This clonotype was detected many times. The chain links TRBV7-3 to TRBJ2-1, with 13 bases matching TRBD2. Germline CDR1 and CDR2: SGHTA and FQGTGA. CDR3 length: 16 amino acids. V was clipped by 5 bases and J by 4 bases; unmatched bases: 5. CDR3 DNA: TGTGCCAGCAGCCTCCCGGGACTAGCGGGATACAATGAGCAGTTCTTC. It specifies CASSLPGLAGYNEQFF.

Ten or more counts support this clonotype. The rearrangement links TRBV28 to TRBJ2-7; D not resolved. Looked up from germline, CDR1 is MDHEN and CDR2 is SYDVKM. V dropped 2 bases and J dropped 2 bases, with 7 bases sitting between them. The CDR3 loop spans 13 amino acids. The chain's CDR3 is CASSLRHTYEQYF. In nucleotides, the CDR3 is TGTGCCAGCAGTTTAAGGCATACCTACGAGCAGTACTTC.

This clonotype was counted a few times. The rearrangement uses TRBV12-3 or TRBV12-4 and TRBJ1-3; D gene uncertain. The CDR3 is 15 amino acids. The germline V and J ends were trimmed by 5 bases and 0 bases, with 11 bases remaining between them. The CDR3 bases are TGTGCCAGCAGTGTTGGACGGATCTCTGGAAACACCATATATTTT. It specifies CASSVGRISGNTIYF.

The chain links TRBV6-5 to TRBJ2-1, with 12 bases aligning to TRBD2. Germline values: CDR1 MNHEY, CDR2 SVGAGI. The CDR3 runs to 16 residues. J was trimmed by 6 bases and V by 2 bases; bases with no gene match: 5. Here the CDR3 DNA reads TGTGCCAGCAGTTACGGACTAGCGGGATTAGGCAATGAGCAGTTCTTC. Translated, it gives CASSYGLAGLGNEQFF.

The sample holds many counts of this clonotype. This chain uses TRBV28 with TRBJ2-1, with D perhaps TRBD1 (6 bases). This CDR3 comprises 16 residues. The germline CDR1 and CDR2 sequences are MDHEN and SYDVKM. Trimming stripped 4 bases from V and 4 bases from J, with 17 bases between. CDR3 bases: TGTGCCAGCAGTTCGGGTGGACAGTTGAATTACAATGAGCAGTTCTTC. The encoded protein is CASSSGGQLNYNEQFF. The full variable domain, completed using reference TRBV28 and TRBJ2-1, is DVKVTQSSRYLVKRTGEKVFLECVQDMDHENMFWYRQDPGLGLRLIYFSYDVKMKEKGDIPEGYSVSREKKERFSLILESASTNQTSMYLCASSSGGQLNYNEQFFGPGTRLTVL.

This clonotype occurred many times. Here the CDR3 DNA reads TGTGCCAGCAGTGGGCGGGACATAAACACTGAAGCTTTCTTT. Translated: CASSGRDINTEAFF. The chain is built from TRBV12-3 or TRBV12-4 and TRBJ1-1; D perhaps matches TRBD1 (6 bases). V lost 5 bases and J lost 2, with 12 bases in between. This CDR3 has 14 amino acids.